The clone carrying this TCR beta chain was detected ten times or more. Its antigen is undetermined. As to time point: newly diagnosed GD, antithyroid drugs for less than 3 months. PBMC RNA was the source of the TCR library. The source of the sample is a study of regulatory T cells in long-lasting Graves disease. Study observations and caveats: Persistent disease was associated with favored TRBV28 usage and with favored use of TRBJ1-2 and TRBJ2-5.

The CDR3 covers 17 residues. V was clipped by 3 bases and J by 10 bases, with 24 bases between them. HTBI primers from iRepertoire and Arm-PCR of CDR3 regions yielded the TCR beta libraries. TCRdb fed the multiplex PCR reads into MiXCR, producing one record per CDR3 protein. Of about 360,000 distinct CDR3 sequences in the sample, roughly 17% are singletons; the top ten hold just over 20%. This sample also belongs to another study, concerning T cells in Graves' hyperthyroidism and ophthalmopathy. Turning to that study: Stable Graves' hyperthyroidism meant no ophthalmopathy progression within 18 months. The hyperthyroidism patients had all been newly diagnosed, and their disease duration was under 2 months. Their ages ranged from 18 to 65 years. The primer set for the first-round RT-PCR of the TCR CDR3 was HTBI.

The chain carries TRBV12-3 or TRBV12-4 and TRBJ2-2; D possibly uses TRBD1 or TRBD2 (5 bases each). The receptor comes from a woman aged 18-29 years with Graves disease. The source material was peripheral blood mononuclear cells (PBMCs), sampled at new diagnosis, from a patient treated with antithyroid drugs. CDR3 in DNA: TGTGCCAGCAGTTTCGGGTTGGGGACGGACCTACCGGAGGAGCTGTTTTTT. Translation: CASSFGLGTDLPEELFF.